The 25 T cell receptor beta chains given below trace back to one sample, sequenced in a study of T cell responses to AZD1222 COVID-19 vaccine. The table came from immunoSEQ multiplex PCR; TCRdb's copy has only in-frame clones and leaves some out. Found here are over 150,000 clones, around 89% of them singletons; the top ten hold about 4.5%. Sequenced material: peripheral blood, taken 28 days after the second AZD1222 dose. These receptors were obtained from an adult who received the AZD1222 COVID-19 vaccine.

This rearrangement joins TRBV7-2 to TRBJ1-3; the D is unclear. The CDR3 has 15 residues. V was clipped by 3 bases and J by 1 base, with 10 bases between them. CDR1 and CDR2 from the germline V gene are SGHTA and FQGNSA. CDR3 in DNA: TGTGCCAGCAGCTTCGGTTTACATTCTGGAAACACCATATATTTT. Residues: CASSFGLHSGNTIYF.

CDR3 sequence reads: CAISGTQGIVEQYF. Here the CDR3 DNA reads TGTGCCATCTCTGGGACACAAGGGATCGTCGAGCAGTACTTC. This chain joins TRBV10-3 and TRBJ2-7; a weak D match, TRBD1 (6 bases). Trimming removed 8 bases at V and 6 bases at J, with 20 bases between. The germline V gene encodes CDR1 ENHRY and CDR2 SYGVKD. The CDR3 spans 14 residues.

The V call is TRBV7-3, the J call TRBJ2-3; possible D gene TRBD1, 5 bases. The V and J ends lost 6 bases and 4 bases respectively, with 8 bases between them. CDR1 is SGHTA, CDR2 FQGTGA, per germline. This CDR3 region has 12 residues. The CDR3 loop reads CASRTVSDTQYF. The CDR3 DNA sequence: TGTGCCAGCAGGACAGTATCAGATACGCAGTATTTT.

This chain's CDR3 is CASTRNTEAFF. CDR3 nucleotides: TGTGCTTCCACGAGGAACACTGAAGCTTTCTTT. This chain links TRBV19 with TRBJ1-1; unclear D gene. This CDR3 is built from 11 residues. Germline lookup yields CDR1 LNHDA and CDR2 SQIVND (reference sequence).

CDR3 sequence reads: CASSLLAGGPIDTQYF. The CDR3 DNA is TGTGCCAGCAGCCTCCTAGCGGGGGGGCCAATAGATACGCAGTATTTT. This chain joins TRBV13 and TRBJ2-3; 12 bases map to TRBD2. V trimming: 5 bases; J trimming: 5 bases; junction bases outside the gene matches: 8. The CDR3 spans 16 residues. Germline assignment: CDR1 PRHDT and CDR2 FYEKMQ (reference sequence).

J is TRBJ1-6 and V is TRBV30; 9 bases match TRBD1. The CDR3 contains 13 residues. With 2 bases clipped from V and 10 bases from J, the junction kept 3 bases outside the gene matches. Germline V gene lookup returns CDR1 GTSNPN and CDR2 SVGIG (reference sequence). The CDR3 loop reads CAWSRQGESPLHF. The CDR3 DNA reads as TGTGCCTGGAGTCGACAGGGGGAGTCACCCCTCCACTTT.

The genes are TRBV6-5 and TRBJ1-1; D gene ambiguous. Trimming pared 7 bases from V and 10 bases from J, leaving 13 bases between. The CDR3 covers 11 residues. The germline CDR1 and CDR2 sequences are MNHEY and SVGAGI. The CDR3 sequence: CASKSGLGAFF. The CDR3 DNA follows: TGTGCCAGCAAGTCCGGACTTGGAGCTTTCTTT.

V and J are TRBV6-5 and TRBJ2-7, with a weak D call TRBD2 (6 bases). V was cut by 1 base and J by 2 bases, with 12 bases left in between. The CDR3 loop spans 15 amino acids. Germline V gives CDR1 MNHEY, CDR2 SVGAGI. The CDR3 reads CASSYFEAGTYEQYF. The CDR3 DNA follows: TGTGCCAGCAGTTACTTCGAAGCGGGCACCTACGAGCAGTACTTC.

The chain links TRBV5-1 to TRBJ2-1, with TRBD1 matching over 7 bases. CDR3 size: 16 residues. The V gene's germline CDR1 is SGHRS and CDR2 YFSETQ. The trim removed 4 bases at V and 2 bases at J, leaving 9 bases unmatched. The CDR3 DNA follows: TGCGCCAGCAGCGCCCGGGACAGCTCCGCCTACAATGAGCAGTTCTTC. It specifies CASSARDSSAYNEQFF.

The chain couples TRBV19 to TRBJ2-1; 7 bases map to TRBD2. Germline loops: CDR1 LNHDA, CDR2 SQIVND (reference sequence). The CDR3 sequence is 15 residues long. V shed 2 bases, J shed 8 bases, and the junction held 9 bases outside the gene matches. The DNA for the CDR3 is TGTGCCAGTAGTATAATCGCTAGCGGAGGGGATGAGCAGTTCTTC. This sequence encodes CASSIIASGGDEQFF.

The CDR3 sequence: CASSSTWGQGNTEAFF. In DNA, the CDR3 is TGTGCCAGCAGCTCAACATGGGGACAAGGAAACACTGAAGCTTTCTTT. The rearrangement uses TRBV7-6 and TRBJ1-1, with D perhaps TRBD1 (6 bases). The germline V and J ends were trimmed by 4 bases and 2 bases, with 17 bases remaining between them. Per germline, CDR1 SGHVS and CDR2 FNYEAQ. The CDR3 runs to 16 residues.

This clone has only one observation. The chain has TRBV7-7 and TRBJ2-2, with D perhaps matching TRBD2 (6 bases). There are 12 residues in the CDR3. The germline V gene encodes CDR1 SSHAT and CDR2 FNYEAQ (reference sequence). The CDR3 loop is CASGHGTGELFF. Here the CDR3 DNA reads TGTGCTAGCGGTCATGGGACCGGGGAGCTGTTTTTT.

The chain joins TRBV5-1 to TRBJ1-4; D is unclear. Trimming shortened V by 0 bases and J by 7 bases, and 10 bases separated the two germline ends. CDR1 is SGHRS, CDR2 YFSETQ, per germline. CDR3 length equals 14 residues. CDR3 DNA sequence: TGCGCCAGCAGCTTGGTGGGCGCGCCTGAAAAACTGTTTTTT. This codes for CASSLVGAPEKLFF. Full variable domain (outside the CDR3, taken from reference TRBV5-1 and TRBJ1-4): KAGVTQTPRYLIKTRGQQVTLSCSPISGHRSVSWYQQTPGQGLQFLFEYFSETQRNKGNFPGRFSGRQFSNSRSEMNVSTLELGDSALYLCASSLVGAPEKLFFGSGTQLSVL.

J is TRBJ1-1 and V is TRBV4-3; the D gene is possibly TRBD1 (6 bases). V gave up 1 base and J gave up 5 bases, with 14 bases separating them. Germline lookup yields CDR1 LGHNA and CDR2 YSLEER. This CDR3 comprises 15 residues. CDR3: CASSQGFGGSTEAFF. The CDR3, as DNA: TGCGCCAGCAGCCAAGGTTTCGGGGGCTCGACTGAAGCTTTCTTT.

This rearrangement joins TRBV7-9 to TRBJ1-5, with D hard to call. V was clipped by 1 base and J by 7 bases, with 14 bases between them. Germline loops: CDR1 SEHNR, CDR2 FQNEAQ (reference sequence). The CDR3 is 15 residues long. As DNA, the CDR3 is TGTGCCAGCAGCTTAGGTGGGGAAACAAAACAGCCCCAGCATTTT. Its translation is CASSLGGETKQPQHF. Complete variable domain (other parts from reference TRBV7-9 and TRBJ1-5): DTGVSQNPRHKITKRGQNVTFRCDPISEHNRLYWYRQTLGQGPEFLTYFQNEAQLEKSRLLSDRFSAERPKGSFSTLEIQRTEQGDSAMYLCASSLGGETKQPQHFGDGTRLSIL.

The rearrangement links TRBV6-1 to TRBJ1-5; 7 positions agree with TRBD1. This CDR3 is 16 amino acids long. CDR1 and CDR2 from the germline V gene are MNHNS and SASEGT. The junction had 12 bases not matched to a gene; V was cut back by 4 bases and J by 6 bases. The CDR3 DNA follows: TGTGCCAGCAGTGTTCAGCACAGGGGAAATGGTCAGCCCCAGCATTTT. It yields the protein CASSVQHRGNGQPQHF.

This clone was observed once. The chain combines TRBV30 with TRBJ2-3; TRBD2 is a possible D gene (7 bases). The CDR3 totals 14 residues. Germline CDR1 is GTSNPN and CDR2 is SVGIG (reference sequence). Deletions cut 2 bases from V and 1 base from J, with 10 bases between. CDR3 loop: CAWSLGGGTDTQYF. The DNA for the CDR3 is TGTGCCTGGAGTCTAGGGGGGGGCACAGATACGCAGTATTTT.

V gene TRBV19 combines with J gene TRBJ1-4; no definite D call. The CDR3 contains 14 residues. Between the trimmed V and J ends, which lost 2 bases and 5 bases, there was a span of 9 bases. Germline lookup yields CDR1 LNHDA and CDR2 SQIVND (reference sequence). CDR3: CASSIRFLNEKLFF. In DNA, the CDR3 is TGTGCCAGTAGTATAAGATTCTTGAATGAAAAACTGTTTTTT.

This chain joins TRBV25-1 and TRBJ1-2; maybe TRBD1 (5 bases). The length of the CDR3 is 14 residues. With 3 bases removed from V and 4 bases from J, the gap between germline ends came to 12 bases. CDR1 and CDR2 (germline): MGHDK, SYGVNS. The CDR3 region has the DNA TGTGCCAGCAGTGATCTGACGGGGCCCTATGGCTACACCTTC. It encodes CASSDLTGPYGYTF.

The V and J genes are TRBV30 and TRBJ1-5, with D perhaps matching TRBD1 (5 bases). The V and J ends lost 3 bases and 2 bases respectively, with 11 bases between them. The CDR3 loop spans 14 amino acids. CDR1 GTSNPN and CDR2 SVGIG come from the germline V gene (reference sequence). The DNA of the CDR3 is TGTGCCTGGAGATCTGGGGGGGGCAATCAGCCCCAGCATTTT. This sequence encodes CAWRSGGGNQPQHF.

The rearrangement joins TRBV13 to TRBJ1-5; D is uncertain. Deletions cut 0 bases from V and 3 bases from J, with 6 bases between. Germline V gene sequence: CDR1 PRHDT, CDR2 FYEKMQ (reference sequence). This CDR3 spans 14 amino acids. CDR3 residues: CASSLGQLNQPQHF. CDR3 coding DNA: TGTGCCAGCAGCTTAGGACAGCTCAATCAGCCCCAGCATTTT.

The rearrangement joins TRBV20-1 to TRBJ2-7; D remains ambiguous. V dropped 2 bases and J dropped 7 bases, with 9 bases sitting between them. Per germline, CDR1 DFQATT and CDR2 SNEGSKA (reference sequence). The CDR3 length is 11 residues. CDR3 DNA sequence: TGCAGTGCTAGAACGAACGAAGAGCAGTACTTC. Amino acids: CSARTNEEQYF.

The rearrangement joins TRBV7-2 to TRBJ1-1; D gene uncertain. The CDR3 totals 12 residues. V lost 5 bases to trimming and J lost 3 bases, with 7 bases between them. Looked up from germline, CDR1 is SGHTA and CDR2 is FQGNSA. The CDR3 DNA is TGTGCCAGCAGCCGTTCTTACACTGAAGCTTTCTTT. This sequence encodes CASSRSYTEAFF.

This chain connects TRBV18 to TRBJ1-4, with no clear D. Trimming took off 3 bases at V and 4 bases at J, with 12 bases between the two ends. This CDR3 is built from 15 residues. Germline lookup yields CDR1 KGHSH and CDR2 LQKENI. The CDR3 DNA follows: TGTGCCAGCTCACCGTTTGCTGAGGGTAATGAAAAACTGTTTTTT. Translation: CASSPFAEGNEKLFF.

For the CDR3, the DNA is TGTGCCAGCAGCCAGAACAGGGCGGACACTGAAGCTTTCTTT. Protein: CASSQNRADTEAFF. This chain connects TRBV11-2 to TRBJ1-1; possibly TRBD1 for D (6 bases). CDR3 size: 14 residues. Germline assignment: CDR1 SGHAT and CDR2 FQNNGV. V was clipped by 5 bases and J by 3 bases, with 13 bases between them.